This entry is about one T cell receptor (beta chain). Which antigen it targets is not known. The sample holds no much larger clone one base away, and base qualities are not on file. These data are taken from a study of glioma-infiltrating T cells after dendritic cell vaccination (dated by TCRdb to about 2016). Regarding the study in general: Of the 15 or so glioblastoma patients in the cohort, all drawn from Phase I and II dendritic cell vaccination trials, 9 were newly diagnosed and 6 had recurrent disease. Between 2003 and 2012, patients were given autologous tumor lysate-pulsed dendritic cell vaccination. To make the vaccine, monocyte-derived dendritic cells were cultured for approximately 7 days with IL-4 and GM-CSF and then pulsed overnight with autologous tumor lysate. Three intradermal dendritic cell vaccine injections were administered to patients at biweekly intervals in the arm below the axilla. Tumor-infiltrating lymphocyte content was quantified and tumor and blood repertoires were compared in dendritic cell-vaccinated glioblastoma patients by deep sequencing of TCR beta CDR3 regions. Survival after dendritic cell vaccination was correlated with TCR sequencing metrics, such as TIL content and the overlap between tumor and blood repertoires.

Including the terminal cysteine and phenylalanine, the CDR3 comprises 13 residues. The only DNA kept is the CDR3, 39 bases in frame from the first base. V has 6 bases trimmed and J has 5 bases trimmed; junction bases matching no gene number 6. CDR1 is given as SNHLY and CDR2 as FYNNEI, both from the germline V gene. What the work shows at the level of the full study, not this receptor alone: Higher estimated pretreatment TIL content predicted longer time to progression and overall survival after dendritic cell vaccination. The three-group TCR overlap response model was characterized as speculative, and prospective validation of the model was stated to be required. The cohort was small and heterogeneous, few patients had complete blood and tumor sets, and even fewer had initial-recurrent tumor pairs. TCR clonality showed no direct relationship with survival, which suggests that a diverse polyclonal response may be important.

Using the immunoSEQ assay, TCRB CDR3 regions were amplified from 1.5 to 2 micrograms of genomic DNA, or from all available DNA when less than that was on hand. The multiplex PCR employed 60 forward primers targeting TCR V beta segments and 13 reverse primers targeting J beta segments. Synthetic control templates were spiked into each sample at limiting dilution to estimate reads per starting template. The Illumina HiSeq System generated 87 bp sequencing reads. In the authors' own workflow: PCR and sequencing errors were removed by a nearest neighbor algorithm that merged closely related sequences. TCR overlap was defined as the percentage of unique tumor TCR beta sequences that were also present in the same patient's peripheral blood. The immuneACCESS repertoire file appears here via TCRdb, limited to in-frame rearrangements. These files lack a portion of the clones; in checked studies, under half of the deficit traces to unresolved V genes, and the cause of the others is not known. That table is the source of V, J and clone size, and D and trimming were worked out from the DNA. This sample gives more than 75,000 clones in total; less than 90% of them show up just once. Roughly 6.8% of the sample is taken by the ten largest.

The time point label of this sample denotes: after dendritic cell vaccination, including at tumor progression/relapse. Patients were selected on the basis of adequate residual fresh-frozen tumor tissue and more than two years of available survival data. Although molecular status otherwise differed among the glioblastoma patients, no patient had an isocitrate dehydrogenase mutation. PBMC were collected before vaccination, two weeks after the third vaccination, and at tumor progression if tumor progression occurred. The Qiagen DNeasy Blood extraction Kit was used to extract genomic DNA. This chain is built from TRBV2 and TRBJ1-1, with 7 bases in between that match TRBD1. Sequenced here: blood, sampled after dendritic cell vaccination. This clonotype originated in a human donor with glioblastoma. The nucleotides are TGTGCCAGCAGCGGATCCAGGGGGACTGAAGCTTTCTTT. This yields the protein CASSGSRGTEAFF.